This is a list of T cell receptor beta chains from one sample in a study of T-cell reconstitution after alpha-beta-depleted transplantation in children. TCRdb reanalysed the PCR reads using MiXCR and keeps one entry per CDR3 protein. The table records around 360,000 distinct CDR3 sequences, under 13% of them present only once. The material sequenced was PBMCs from the stem cell graft donor, taken from the stem cell graft. These receptors were taken from a human donor who donated a stem cell graft to a child with acute lymphoblastic leukemia. CDR3s include the opening cysteine and the closing phenylalanine or tryptophan. Each record gives: D gene, J gene, V gene, clone size, CDR3 length, CDR3 DNA, CDR3 protein. A D gene is named only where the DNA matches it firmly. Not all rows give a size; the values are once, few, many and, for expanded clones, a class.

TRBD1 TRBJ1-2 TRBV11-2 few 15 TGTGCCAGCAGCCGGACCTTAGACAGGGGGTATGGCTACACCTTC CASSRTLDRGYGYTF
TRBD1 TRBJ2-3 TRBV30 - 16 TGTGCCTGGAGGAACATCGGACAGGGAAGGGCAGATACGCAGTATTTT CAWRNIGQGRADTQYF
- TRBJ2-5 TRBV5-1 - 11 TGCGCCAGCGTCTTGGGAGAGACCCAGTACTTC CASVLGETQYF
TRBD2 TRBJ2-5 TRBV6-2/TRBV6-3 few 14 TGTGCCAGCCGGACTAGCGGGATATGGGAGACCCAGTACTTC CASRTSGIWETQYF
- TRBJ2-7 TRBV15 - 13 TGTGCCACCAGCACAGGGAGGACTGATGCGCCTCTCTTC CATSTGRTDAPLF
- TRBJ2-2 TRBV11-3 few 12 TGTGCCAGCAGGGATGGGGACGGCGAGCTGTTTTTT CASRDGDGELFF
- TRBJ2-5 TRBV20-1 many 13 TGCAGTGCAGATGACGGGACCCAAGAGACCCAGTACTTC CSADDGTQETQYF
- TRBJ1-4 TRBV3-1 - 15 TGTGCCAGCAGCCAAGGGGACCCTGGTGGTGAAAAACTGTTTTTT CASSQGDPGGEKLFF
TRBD2 TRBJ2-3 TRBV7-2 once 16 TGTGCCAGCAGCTCATTAGCGGGAGGGTGGTCAGATACGCAGTATTTT CASSSLAGGWSDTQYF
- TRBJ1-5 TRBV4-1 - 16 TGCGCCAGCAACGAGGGCCTTTCCGCTAGCACAGATACGCAGCATTTT CASNEGLSASTDTQHF
- TRBJ2-2 TRBV5-6 few 14 TGTGCCAGCAGCTTTGAAGCGAACACCGGGGAGCTGTTTTTT CASSFEANTGELFF
- TRBJ2-1 TRBV7-8 few 17 TGTGCCAGCAGCTCAACCTTGTGGGAGACTAGTCACAATGAGCAGTTCTTC CASSSTLWETSHNEQFF
- TRBJ2-3 TRBV5-4 few 14 TGTGCCAGCAGCTTGTCAGGTATCACAGATACGCAGTATTTT CASSLSGITDTQYF
- TRBJ2-7 TRBV11-2 few 16 TGTGCCAGCAGCTTAGGGGATATGGGGCAGTCCCACGAGCAGTACTTC CASSLGDMGQSHEQYF
TRBD2 TRBJ2-3 TRBV4-2 many 15 TGTGCCAGCAGCCAAATGAGCGGGAGCGGAGATACGCAGTATTTT CASSQMSGSGDTQYF
- TRBJ2-3 TRBV5-1 few 18 TGCGCCAGCAGCTTCCCTCTGACAGGCGGTTATACTCGAGATACGCAGTATTTT CASSFPLTGGYTRDTQYF
TRBD1 TRBJ2-3 TRBV7-9 few 16 TGTGCCAGCAGCTGGGACAGGGGGTGGTTTCCAGATACGCAGTATTTT CASSWDRGWFPDTQYF
- TRBJ2-3 TRBV20-1 many 13 TGCAGTGCTAGTAATCTAGTTGCTGATACGCAGTATTTT CSASNLVADTQYF
- TRBJ2-3 TRBV7-6 - 15 TGTGCCAGCAGCTTGTTCCAAGCTCCCACAGATACGCAGTATTTT CASSLFQAPTDTQYF
- TRBJ1-6 TRBV20-1 few 11 TGCAGTGCTAGAGATACCCAGCCCCTCCACTTT CSARDTQPLHF
- TRBJ2-3 TRBV28 many 14 TGTGCCAGCAGTTTGGGGGGGCGGGGAGAAACGCAGTATTTT CASSLGGRGETQYF
- TRBJ2-7 TRBV27 many 14 TGTGCCAGCAGTTTATCGAGGGGAAACTACGAGCAGTACTTC CASSLSRGNYEQYF
- TRBJ1-1 TRBV28 few 14 TGTGCCAGCAGTTTCCGGGGGGTAAGGACTGAAGCTTTCTTT CASSFRGVRTEAFF
- TRBJ1-1 TRBV12-3/TRBV12-4 few 12 TGTGCCAGCACTATGGGGGGGGCTCTTGCTTTCTTT CASTMGGALAFF
TRBD1 TRBJ2-2 TRBV11-2 - 15 TGTGCCAGCGTTCCGGCAGGGGGGAACACCGGGGAGCTGTTTTTT CASVPAGGNTGELFF
- TRBJ1-6 TRBV5-6 many 14 TGTGCCAGCAGCGCCCGGGACCTGAATTCACCCCTCCACTTT CASSARDLNSPLHF
TRBD1 TRBJ1-1 TRBV5-1 few 14 TGCGCCAGCATCCTGGATGGACAGGGAAGGGAAGCTTTCTTT CASILDGQGREAFF
- TRBJ2-7 TRBV5-6 - 14 TGTGCCAGCAGCTTGGCCCAGGTTCCCTACGAGCAGTACTTC CASSLAQVPYEQYF
- TRBJ2-3 TRBV4-3 many 17 TGCGCCAGCAGCCAAGAAGCACCCGGGGGACCCACAGATACGCAGTATTTT CASSQEAPGGPTDTQYF
- TRBJ1-1 TRBV28 few 11 TGTGCCAGCAGTTGGAGGACTGAAGCTTTCTTT CASSWRTEAFF
- TRBJ1-3 TRBV12-3/TRBV12-4 many 14 TGTGCCAGCCTACTGGGGGGAAGTGGAAACACCATATATTTT CASLLGGSGNTIYF
- TRBJ1-6 TRBV15 few 15 TGTGCCACCAGCAGAGAACGGAGGAATAATTCACCCCTCCACTTT CATSRERRNNSPLHF
- TRBJ1-4 TRBV20-1 - 12 TGCAGTGCTAAGGCGGCAAATGAAAAACTGTTTTTT CSAKAANEKLFF
TRBD1 TRBJ2-7 TRBV10-3 many 16 TGTGCCATCAGTGAGTCCACCCGGGACAGGTACTACGAGCAGTACTTC CAISESTRDRYYEQYF
TRBD2 TRBJ2-3 TRBV9 - 16 TGTGCCAGCAGCGTAGCCGGGACTAGCGGTCTAGATACGCAGTATTTT CASSVAGTSGLDTQYF
- TRBJ2-1 TRBV4-3 many 16 TGCGCCAGCAGCCAAGAATGGGGGAGTTGGTACAATGAGCAGTTCTTC CASSQEWGSWYNEQFF
- TRBJ2-1 TRBV6-5 - 14 TGTGCCAGCAGTTTTGGGGCCTTGGGGAATGAGCAGTTCTTC CASSFGALGNEQFF
TRBD1 TRBJ2-1 TRBV7-9 many 16 TGTGCCAGCAGCCACCGACAGGGGAGCTCCTACAATGAGCAGTTCTTC CASSHRQGSSYNEQFF
- TRBJ2-3 TRBV9 - 15 TGTGCCAGCAGCACCCAGGCCATCCCAGGGGATACGCAGTATTTT CASSTQAIPGDTQYF
TRBD1 TRBJ2-6 TRBV12-3/TRBV12-4 - 18 TGTGCCAGCAGTACCGCGGGGACAGGCTTAATGGGGGCCAACGTCCTGACTTTC CASSTAGTGLMGANVLTF
- TRBJ1-2 TRBV4-3 many 15 TGCGCCAGCAGCCAAGAGGAGGGGACCTCATATGGCTACACCTTC CASSQEEGTSYGYTF
TRBD1 TRBJ2-7 TRBV2 few 18 TGTGCCAGCACCCCGGGACAGGGGATTGGGAGCCCTTCCTACGAGCAGTACTTC CASTPGQGIGSPSYEQYF
- TRBJ1-6 TRBV20-1 - 15 TGCAGTGCTAGAGATCCGGCCAGGACTAATTCACCCCTCCACTTT CSARDPARTNSPLHF
TRBD2 TRBJ2-7 TRBV28 many 18 TGTGCCAGCAGTTTATCGCTGCGGGAGGGCCGAATGGACTACGAGCAGTACTTC CASSLSLREGRMDYEQYF
- TRBJ2-1 TRBV20-1 - 17 TGCAGTGCTAGGTTACCGAGGGTGGGTATGTCCTACAATGAGCAGTTCTTC CSARLPRVGMSYNEQFF
TRBD2 TRBJ2-5 TRBV20-1 few 17 TGCAGTGCTGGCCTGGGACTAGCGGGACCCTCCCAAGAGACCCAGTACTTC CSAGLGLAGPSQETQYF
TRBD2 TRBJ2-2 TRBV12-3/TRBV12-4 few 22 TGTGCCAGCAGTTTAGAGGCCCCCGGGGCAGCTGCGGGAGGACTCAACACCGGGGAGCTGTTTTTT CASSLEAPGAAAGGLNTGELFF
TRBD2 TRBJ2-1 TRBV7-8 - 13 TGTGCCAGCGGCGGACTAGCGGGAGAGAAGCAGTTCTTC CASGGLAGEKQFF
- TRBJ2-6 TRBV24-1 few 18 TGTGCCACCAGTGATCTCGGACAGTTACTCTCTGGGGCCAACGTCCTGACTTTC CATSDLGQLLSGANVLTF
- TRBJ2-1 TRBV6-1 - 16 TGTGACAGCAGTGAAGAGTTGGGGGGCCACTCAGATGAGCAGTTCTTC CDSSEELGGHSDEQFF
TRBD1 TRBJ2-7 TRBV4-1 few 14 TGCGCCAGCAGCCATGCCGGGACAGACTACGAGCAGTACTTC CASSHAGTDYEQYF
TRBD2 TRBJ2-1 TRBV10-3 many 17 TGTGCCATCAGTGAGGCTCCCCTACTAGCGGGGATAAGTGAGCAGTTCTTC CAISEAPLLAGISEQFF
TRBD2 TRBJ2-1 TRBV12-3/TRBV12-4 many 15 TGTGCCAGCAGTTTATATCCTAGCGGGAGAGATGAGCAGTTCTTC CASSLYPSGRDEQFF
- TRBJ1-2 TRBV20-1 - 13 TGCAGTGCTAGTCGGGGAAGGGGCTATGGCTACACCTTC CSASRGRGYGYTF